This TCR beta chain comes out of a study of cytomegalovirus exposure and HLA in healthy donors (dated by TCRdb to 2015 to 2018). Regarding the research as a whole: An earlier analysis of under 600 of the donors reported approximately 290 Gb of sequence data and 100 million to 130 million unique TCR beta sequences from about 179 million T cells. To predict cytomegalovirus infection status, the study combined high-throughput TCR immunosequencing, statistical association of individual TCRs with disease status, and machine learning. HLA typing covered class I and class II loci at four-digit resolution. The study profiled the T cell repertoires of 550 to 700 subjects by immunosequencing and related them to cytomegalovirus serostatus. The aim of the study was to test whether cataloging public T cell receptors could identify signatures of past pathogen exposure. All discovery cohort repertoires had been generated using a single sequencing platform. Among roughly 370 genotyped donors of the cohort, an average of about 240,000 unique TCR beta nucleotide sequences were sequenced per donor, 15% to 20% of them non-productive. A later genetic analysis used genome-wide SNP genotypes for about 65% of the roughly 700 donors, treating that subset as a discovery cohort. The genetic ancestry cluster associated with self-reported Caucasian donors included 81% of the 398 genotyped donors. An earlier analysis of 587 of the donors used high-throughput TCR beta sequencing to judge whether each TCR beta V gene segment behaved as functional or pseudogenic. A separate validation cohort of roughly 130 different subjects was used in addition to the 666-subject first cohort. The number of donors typed differed by locus, with 629-630 for A, B, C, DRB1 and DQB1, about 500 for DQA1, nearly 610 for DPA1, and some 440 for DPB1. Roughly 5 DR-DQ haplotypes were handled as single units for association and clustering, since linkage in the cohort was strong. A later analysis re-examined previously published TCR beta repertoires from 500 to 700 donors and added high-resolution HLA genotyping to investigate patterns of TCR occurrence. Donor age, sex, ethnicity and CMV serostatus were compiled alongside the repertoire data. About 320 gigabases of sequencing data and tens of millions of unique TCR sequences were included in an early release covering about 700 HLA-typed donors. The later analysis used no new phenotypic data to find candidate immune exposures, relying instead on TCR beta sequences and their occurrence across donors. The study at large found these results: The authors suggested that the approach could potentially be extended to other disease states and immunological phenotypes. In a later analysis, HLA-associated TCR beta chains were found to be more clonally expanded and to have lower generation probabilities than equally common non-associated chains. Sequencing depth was assumed to be roughly uniform across donors in the presence/absence analyses, though that assumption may not hold. Cytomegalovirus status was reported to be diagnosed by the classifier with high specificity and sensitivity in both the original and validation cohorts. A later genetic analysis associated a missense DCLRE1C variant with V-gene and J-gene trimming of TCR beta chains, and an independent cohort replicated the association. Correlated functional status among segregating V segments might reflect linkage disequilibrium, but an unknown experimental factor could not be ruled out. In this cohort, only TCR beta chains were sequenced, and detectable features were limited by the absence of alpha or paired-chain data. According to a later genetic analysis, donors in an Asian-associated ancestry cluster had fewer N-insertions in productive TCRs than the approximately 630-donor mean. A later analysis found that TCR association rates varied across HLA loci, with DRB1 alleles showing the most associated TCRs and HLA-C alleles the fewest. About 15 rarely observed V segments, including chromosome 9 orphons, were excluded from the earlier analysis of several hundred of the donors because counts were too low. The study gave a list of 150 to 200 TCR beta chains associated with cytomegalovirus. CMV serostatus was the only immune exposure information available for the cohort. The sequencing pipeline was judged likely to have produced a cluster of highly shared sequence variants as a technical artifact. The 87-base-pair reads could not distinguish some IMGT-functional V segments, including TRBV6-2 and TRBV6-3, so those segments were excluded. An earlier analysis of approximately 570 of the donors showed that most TCR beta V segments appeared in productive rearrangements either about 87% or about 30% of the time, which broadly matched IMGT annotations. According to a later analysis, parvovirus B19, influenza, CMV and Epstein-Barr virus appeared linked to several top co-occurrence clusters. Most CMV-associated TCR beta chains appeared to be HLA-restricted in a later analysis, and the HLA associations seemed to be driven largely by CMV exposure. A further reported finding was that TCR beta sequences accurately predicted the HLA-A and HLA-B alleles for most subjects in the first cohort. Because HLA typing was missing for some donors at each locus, association tests included only the typed subset. Across donors, most TCR sequences were observed very rarely, whereas some public TCRs were present in many individuals. A later analysis associated approximately 17,000 TCR beta sequences with specific HLA alleles at a false discovery rate of 0.05. In vitro tests confirmed that a few of the cytomegalovirus-associated TCR beta chains recognize cytomegalovirus antigens. Assigning TCR associations to individual alleles was difficult when HLA alleles, especially DR and DQ, strongly co-occurred.

Library preparation employed the immunoSEQ multiplex PCR assay. The multiplex PCR relied on a mix of 60 forward primers for TCR Vbeta segments and 13 reverse primers for TCR Jbeta segments. The CDR3 region of rearranged TCR beta genes was amplified from genomic DNA with a multiplex PCR assay. Amplified TCR beta libraries were sequenced as 87-base-pair reads on the Illumina HiSeq System. In the source study's methods: A later analysis counted about 82 million unique TCR beta chains across the 550 to 700 repertoires, and 9.5 million to 11 million of these chains were shared by at least two donors. A nearest-neighbor algorithm error-corrected the raw reads and collapsed the reads into unique sequences, merging closely related sequences to remove PCR and sequencing errors. CDR3 sequences were aligned to IMGT reference sequences to assign V, D and J gene segments. For a sequence to be retained, at least a six-nucleotide match to both a V gene segment and a J gene segment was required. A rearrangement counted as productive if the CDR3 had no stop codons and remained in frame with V and J, and every other rearrangement counted as non-productive. CDR3 was defined according to IMGT convention as the region running from the second conserved V-encoded cysteine to the conserved J-encoded phenylalanine. In an earlier analysis of around 600 of the donors, sequences lacking an unambiguous match to a single V gene segment were excluded. An earlier analysis of 587 of the donors classified V segments as functional when productive rearrangements were above 56.7% and as segregating when the standard deviation between donors was above 5%. A statistical classification framework was built for diagnosing cytomegalovirus status from the catalog of TCR beta chain sequences. In a later analysis, V and J genes were assigned by comparing TCR nucleotide sequences against IMGT/GENE-DB human TR gene sequences. The TCRdist pipeline was used in a later analysis to assign CDR3 sequences and most-parsimonious VDJ recombination scenarios. In a later analysis, each TCR beta chain was defined by its CDR3 amino acid sequence together with its V-gene family, and reads without a unique V-gene family were excluded. In a later analysis, some 600 highly shared, low-generation-probability nucleotide sequences were removed to address suspected cross-contamination and a sequencing artifact. In a later analysis, a clonal expansion index was calculated for each public chain from normalized within-repertoire ranks of inferred template counts. Generation probabilities in a later analysis came from a VDJ recombination model fitted to out-of-frame rearrangements, and those results were checked against IGoR. In a later analysis, TCR-TCR, TCR-HLA and TCR-CMV co-occurrence was scored with hypergeometric tests, and a repertoire-size bias correction was applied to TCR pairs. To estimate false discovery rates, a later analysis permuted the HLA or CMV assignments 20 times. In a later analysis, co-occurring TCRs were grouped with DBSCAN, and TCRdist sequence similarity was added when clustering was performed within HLA-allele-positive subsets. Co-occurrence clustering excluded repertoires with fewer than 30,000 or more than 120,000 public chains, plus five with anomalous nucleotide sharing. TCRdb re-hosts the immuneACCESS table, in-frame sequences only. Its copies lack some clones; in the studies checked, an unresolved V gene accounts for under half of them, and the cause for the rest is not known. The DNA gave D and trimming, while V, J and clone size come from that table. The sample includes 110,000 or so clones, with 74% observed a single time. Of the sample, roughly 11% falls within the top ten clones.

The cohort comprised approximately 700 healthy bone marrow donors. At the time of sampling, every cohort member was nominally healthy, though immune exposures that went unrecorded were likely present. The donor was CMV seropositive and was included in the group of some 290 seropositive cohort members. Every donor gave a peripheral blood sample, and the peripheral blood mononuclear cells from that sample were used for TCR beta sequencing. Genomic DNA was extracted from the blood cell samples with the Qiagen DNeasy Blood Extraction Kit. The count of this clone is one. Its antigen is not yet known. No much larger clonotype is one base removed from it; base qualities were not supplied. From the cysteine through the phenylalanine, the CDR3 covers 13 amino acids. This entry keeps only the CDR3 DNA: 39 bases, framed from base 1. V is cut back by 6 bases and J by 3 bases, with 3 bases in the junction unmatched. As encoded in the germline V gene, CDR1 is MNHEY while CDR2 is SVGAGI.

Here the chain combines TRBV6-5 and TRBJ2-7; 9 central nucleotides agree with TRBD1. The sequence derives from a woman in her forties or fifties in good health and CMV-seropositive. Sequencing was performed on PBMCs. The DNA is TGTGCCAGCAGGGGGACAGGGTACTACGAGCAGTACTTC. It translates to CASRGTGYYEQYF.